The 24 T cell receptor beta chains reported below all come from one sample, sequenced in a study of CD8+ T cells in alopecia areata. Noted treatment: oral pan-JAK inhibitor, 5-10 mg twice daily. Following RNA extraction, reverse transcription yielded cDNA that acted as the sequencing template. Assay used: immunoSEQ multiplex PCR; TCRdb lists only in-frame clones, some missing. The table includes 170,000 or so clones, about three fifths detected once. The source was CD8+ T cells sorted from blood, collected at week 24, from a patient treated with tofacitinib. These receptors were taken from a human donor with alopecia areata.

This chain connects TRBV29-1 to TRBJ2-3; 13 bases align to TRBD2. The CDR3 has 16 amino acids. Germline V CDR1 and CDR2: SQVTM, ANQGSEA. V was pared by 6 bases and J by 4 bases, with 10 bases of the junction left unmatched. The CDR3 loop is CSVDGTSGKPPDTQYF. The DNA of the CDR3 is TGCAGCGTGGACGGGACTAGCGGGAAACCCCCAGATACGCAGTATTTT.

The rearrangement uses TRBV6-5 and TRBJ2-1; tentatively, D is TRBD2 (5 bases). The V gene's germline CDR1 is MNHEY and CDR2 SVGAGI. The length of the CDR3 is 13 residues. V shed 6 bases and J shed 4 bases, with 10 bases lying between them. The CDR3 DNA sequence: TGTGCCAGCAGGACTACCCGATACAATGAGCAGTTCTTC. This translates into CASRTTRYNEQFF.

CDR3 in DNA: TGTGCCAGCAGGGGCAGGGAGGGGGACATTCAGTACTTC. It is translated as CASRGREGDIQYF. The chain is built from TRBV13 and TRBJ2-4; the D gene is possibly TRBD2 (7 bases). The CDR3 has 13 amino acids. The V and J ends lost 6 bases and 8 bases respectively, with 14 bases between them. Germline V gives CDR1 PRHDT, CDR2 FYEKMQ (reference sequence).

This clone was recorded once. The genes are TRBV29-1 and TRBJ1-2; no reliable D call. CDR1 is SQVTM and CDR2 is ANQGSEA in the germline V gene. Trimming shortened V by 6 bases and J by 8 bases, and 10 bases separated the two germline ends. The CDR3 is made up of 10 amino acids. The CDR3 bases are TGCAGCGTCTTTGAAGGGGGCTACACCTTC. It is translated as CSVFEGGYTF.

The chain combines TRBV9 with TRBJ2-5; D possibly matches TRBD1 or TRBD2 (6 bases each). The CDR3 consists of 14 residues. Germline V gene sequence: CDR1 SGDLS, CDR2 YYNGEE. V lost 2 bases and J lost 4, with 12 bases in between. Here the CDR3 reads CASSVQEGGETQYF. The CDR3 DNA sequence: TGTGCCAGCAGCGTGCAGGAGGGGGGAGAGACCCAGTACTTC.

In this sample, this clone turned up a few times. The gene calls are TRBV4-1 and TRBJ2-7, with a possible D match to TRBD2 (5 bases). This CDR3 is built from 16 residues. Trimming took 2 bases from V and 3 from J, leaving 17 bases between them. Germline V gene lookup returns CDR1 MGHRA and CDR2 YSYEKL. DNA for the CDR3: TGCGCCAGCAGCCAAAGATCGTGGGCCGGGGTCTACGAGCAGTACTTC. As protein: CASSQRSWAGVYEQYF.

The chain has TRBV9 and TRBJ1-6; no clear D gene. Trimming stripped 0 bases from V and 10 bases from J, with 5 bases between. Germline CDR1 is SGDLS and CDR2 is YYNGEE. This CDR3 comprises 12 residues. The CDR3 region has the DNA TGTGCCAGCAGCGTAGGTCAATCACCCCTCCACTTT. Amino acid sequence: CASSVGQSPLHF.

The chain joins TRBV7-8 to TRBJ2-7; D is possibly TRBD1 or TRBD2 (5 bases each). Trimming removed 6 bases from V and 2 bases from J, with 17 bases in between. Germline CDR1 is SGHVS and CDR2 is FQNEAQ. The CDR3 length is 15 residues. CDR3 protein: CASSRPGTAPYEQYF. The CDR3 bases are TGTGCCAGCAGTAGGCCCGGGACCGCACCCTACGAGCAGTACTTC. Using reference TRBV7-8 and TRBJ2-7 for the parts outside the CDR3, the full variable domain is GAGVSQSPRYKVAKRGQDVALRCDPISGHVSLFWYQQALGQGPEFLTYFQNEAQLDKSGLPSDRFFAERPEGSVSTLKIQRTQQEDSAVYLCASSRPGTAPYEQYFGPGTRLTVT.

This clone was counted once. V usage is TRBV4-1 and J usage is TRBJ1-1; D gene uncertain. Trimming left V 1 base short and J 2 bases short, with 11 bases between. Germline V gene lookup returns CDR1 MGHRA and CDR2 YSYEKL. This CDR3 spans 15 amino acids. The CDR3 coding sequence is TGCGCCAGCAGCCAAGGTGAGGCGGGAAACACTGAAGCTTTCTTT. It codes for CASSQGEAGNTEAFF.

The J gene is TRBJ1-2, the V gene TRBV30; no reliable D call. Trimming stripped 0 bases from V and 0 bases from J, with 5 bases between. CDR3 length equals 13 residues. The germline V gene has CDR1 GTSNPN and CDR2 SVGIG (reference sequence). CDR3 nucleotide sequence: TGTGCCTGGAGTGTGGCCTCTAACTATGGCTACACCTTC. Translation gives CAWSVASNYGYTF. The full variable domain, with the rest looked up from reference TRBV30 and TRBJ1-2, is SQTIHQWPATLVQPVGSPLSLECTVEGTSNPNLYWYRQAAGRGLQLLFYSVGIGQISSEVPQNLSASRPQDRQFILSSKKLLLSDSGFYLCAWSVASNYGYTFGSGTRLTVV.

The chain recombines TRBV29-1 with TRBJ2-1; D tentatively reads TRBD1 or TRBD2 (5 bases each). CDR1 is SQVTM, CDR2 ANQGSEA, per germline. Trimming left V 6 bases short and J 8 bases short, with 17 bases between. The CDR3 loop spans 13 amino acids. The CDR3 DNA is TGCAGCGTGCAGGCCGCCGGGGACCATGAGCAGTTCTTC. Translating it yields CSVQAAGDHEQFF.

This clone was recorded a few times. The chain has TRBV6-1 and TRBJ2-7; D tentatively fits TRBD1 or TRBD2 (6 bases each). This CDR3 has 15 amino acids. V gave up 10 bases and J gave up 3 bases, with 22 bases separating them. CDR1 is MNHNS and CDR2 is SASEGT in the germline V gene. DNA for the CDR3: TGTGCCACAGGGGAAAGCGGGTCGCTACACTACGAGCAGTACTTC. It is translated as CATGESGSLHYEQYF.

The rearrangement joins TRBV27 to TRBJ2-3; possibly TRBD1 for D (6 bases). The CDR3 extends over 14 amino acids. Per the germline V gene, CDR1 is MNHEY and CDR2 is SMNVEV (reference sequence). V gave up 2 bases and J gave up 4 bases, with 10 bases separating them. The CDR3 region has the DNA TGTGCCAGCAGTTTAATGACAGGTCCAGATACGCAGTATTTT. Protein sequence: CASSLMTGPDTQYF.

A few counts support this clone. CDR3 coding DNA: TGTGCCATCAGTTCCGCGGACAGGGGCCAAAACATTCAGTACTTC. Translated, it gives CAISSADRGQNIQYF. The chain combines TRBV10-3 with TRBJ2-4; 9 positions agree with TRBD1. V was clipped by 5 bases and J by 5 bases; unmatched bases: 7. CDR1 is ENHRY, CDR2 SYGVKD, per germline. The CDR3 is 15 residues long.

The chain recombines TRBV2 with TRBJ2-3; D is possibly TRBD1 (6 bases). Germline V gene sequence: CDR1 SNHLY, CDR2 FYNNEI. The V and J ends lost 5 bases and 0 bases respectively, with 12 bases between them. CDR3 length: 15 amino acids. For the CDR3, the DNA is TGTGCCAGCAGTCAGGGGTGGACTAGCACAGATACGCAGTATTTT. Its translation is CASSQGWTSTDTQYF.

The chain recombines TRBV30 with TRBJ2-7; D possibly corresponds to TRBD2 (7 bases). Germline assignment: CDR1 GTSNPN and CDR2 SVGIG (reference sequence). The V gene lost 6 bases and the J gene lost 3 bases, with 12 bases spanning the gap. The CDR3 is made up of 12 amino acids. The chain's CDR3 is CACRGAVYEQYF. The CDR3 DNA reads TGTGCCTGCCGGGGGGCTGTCTACGAGCAGTACTTC. The entire variable domain, with the rest obtained from reference TRBV30 and TRBJ2-7, is as follows: SQTIHQWPATLVQPVGSPLSLECTVEGTSNPNLYWYRQAAGRGLQLLFYSVGIGQISSEVPQNLSASRPQDRQFILSSKKLLLSDSGFYLCACRGAVYEQYFGPGTRLTVT.

In its sample, this clone was seen once. This CDR3 is CASSYQLAKNIQYF. In DNA, the CDR3 is TGTGCCAGCAGTTACCAACTAGCCAAAAACATTCAGTACTTC. The rearrangement uses TRBV25-1 and TRBJ2-4; no clear D gene. Germline lookup yields CDR1 MGHDK and CDR2 SYGVNS. The CDR3 has 14 residues. Trimming pared 5 bases from V and 0 bases from J, leaving 8 bases between.

V usage is TRBV11-2 and J usage is TRBJ2-3; D gene uncertain. Germline loops: CDR1 SGHAT, CDR2 FQNNGV. CDR3 size: 12 residues. Trimming took 7 bases from V and 2 from J, leaving 7 bases between them. CDR3 region: CASTEFTDTQYF. In DNA, the CDR3 is TGTGCCAGCACCGAGTTCACAGATACGCAGTATTTT.

The CDR3 sequence: CASSVGDRVVEEQYF. CDR3 bases: TGTGCCAGCAGCGTAGGGGACAGGGTAGTGGAAGAGCAGTACTTC. V is TRBV9 and J is TRBJ2-7; 9 bases are a match to TRBD1. Germline V gene lookup returns CDR1 SGDLS and CDR2 YYNGEE. Trimming removed 0 bases from V and 7 bases from J; junction bases left unmatched: 8. The CDR3 contains 15 residues.

This clone was counted a few times. The chain links TRBV21-1 to TRBJ1-2; the D call in the table, TRBD1, was not verified against the DNA. TRBV21-1 corresponds to a pseudogene. This CDR3 has 15 amino acids. The CDR3 DNA sequence: TGTGCCAGCAGCACGACCCGGGACAGACACTATGGCTACACCTTC. The encoded protein is CASSTTRDRHYGYTF.

The table lists this clone with a few counts. V and J are TRBV5-6 and TRBJ2-1, with D unresolved. CDR3 length: 11 residues. The V end lost 3 bases, the J end lost 8 bases, and 6 bases lay between the germline ends. From germline, CDR1 is SGHDT and CDR2 YYEEEE. The CDR3 sequence is CASSWVHEQFF. DNA of the CDR3: TGTGCCAGCAGCTGGGTCCATGAGCAGTTCTTC.

The chain links TRBV5-1 to TRBJ2-1, with TRBD1 matching over 7 bases. Germline V gene data show CDR1 as SGHRS and CDR2 as YFSETQ. This CDR3 has 15 residues. After removal of 4 bases from V and 0 bases from J, the junction contained 4 bases not matched to a gene. The CDR3 DNA is TGCGCCAGCAGCACCGGACAGGTCTCCTACAATGAGCAGTTCTTC. It yields the protein CASSTGQVSYNEQFF.

The chain uses TRBV11-2 and TRBJ1-1, with TRBD1 identical over 7 bases. With 1 base clipped from V and 1 base from J, the junction kept 6 bases outside the gene matches. This CDR3 has 16 residues. The germline V gene encodes CDR1 SGHAT and CDR2 FQNNGV. DNA for the CDR3: TGTGCCAGCAGCTTAGTGCAGACAGGGCCGAACACTGAAGCTTTCTTT. Translated, it gives CASSLVQTGPNTEAFF. Supplemented by reference TRBV11-2 and TRBJ1-1, the full variable domain reads EAGVAQSPRYKIIEKRQSVAFWCNPISGHATLYWYQQILGQGPKLLIQFQNNGVVDDSQLPKDRFSAERLKGVDSTLKIQPAKLEDSAVYLCASSLVQTGPNTEAFFGQGTRLTVV.

This clone appeared a few times. CDR3 nucleotide sequence: TGTGCCAGCAGCTTCGACCACCCAGCGGACGAGCAGTTCTTC. Translation gives CASSFDHPADEQFF. J is TRBJ2-1 and V is TRBV7-3; tentatively, D is TRBD2 (5 bases). The CDR3 consists of 14 residues. V lost 3 bases and J lost 10, with 16 bases in between. Germline V gene data show CDR1 as SGHTA and CDR2 as FQGTGA.